These 13 T cell receptor beta chains were sequenced from one sample in a study of blood T cell repertoires in COVID-19. The table came from immunoSEQ multiplex PCR; TCRdb's copy has only in-frame clones and leaves some out. The table records about 250,000 clones, approximately 89% of them present only once. Sequenced input: peripheral blood. The receptors stem from a woman in her twenties or thirties with COVID-19, enrolled during active disease.

The CDR3 spells CASSLSRLAGGNEQYV. Written as DNA, the CDR3 is TGTGCCAGCAGTTTATCCCGACTAGCGGGAGGTAACGAGCAGTACGTC. The chain couples TRBV28 to TRBJ2-7, with 13 nucleotides matching TRBD2. Per the germline V gene, CDR1 is MDHEN and CDR2 is SYDVKM. The CDR3 loop spans 16 amino acids. J was trimmed by 5 bases and V by 1 base; bases with no gene match: 5.

In this sample, this clone turned up once. This chain joins TRBV7-2 and TRBJ2-5; 8 bases line up with TRBD1. Looked up from germline, CDR1 is SGHTA and CDR2 is FQGNSA. CDR3 length: 15 amino acids. V was pared by 5 bases and J by 6 bases, with 11 bases of the junction left unmatched. The CDR3 loop reads CASSRRTGPPQTQYF. The CDR3 DNA reads TGTGCCAGCAGCCGCCGGACAGGGCCTCCCCAGACCCAGTACTTC.

The gene calls are TRBV3-1 (or the pseudogene TRBV3-2) and TRBJ2-3; maybe TRBD2 (5 bases). CDR1 and CDR2 from the germline V gene are LGHDT and YNNKEL (reference sequence). The ends were cut back, 1 base at V and 4 bases at J, with 15 bases in the middle. This CDR3 contains 16 residues. DNA for the CDR3: TGTGCCAGCAGCCAAGGACCTCCTAGCCTTCCAGATACGCAGTATTTT. It encodes CASSQGPPSLPDTQYF.

The V call is TRBV3-1 (or the pseudogene TRBV3-2), the J call TRBJ2-3, with 12 bases aligning to TRBD2. The CDR3 has 18 residues. CDR1 and CDR2 (germline): LGHDT, YNNKEL (reference sequence). V was clipped by 1 base and J by 2 bases; unmatched bases: 7. Here the CDR3 DNA reads TGTGCCAGCAGCCAAGGGTCTAGCGGGGGGGGATACACAGATACGCAGTATTTT. Encoded protein: CASSQGSSGGGYTDTQYF.

The chain recombines TRBV24-1 with TRBJ2-2; maybe TRBD2 (6 bases). The CDR3 is 16 residues long. V shed 2 bases and J shed 7 bases, with 16 bases lying between them. Germline V lookup: CDR1 KGHDR, CDR2 SFDVKD. The CDR3 is CATSDSRTTLIGELFF. The CDR3 DNA reads as TGTGCCACCAGTGATTCCAGGACTACCCTGATCGGGGAGCTGTTTTTT.

The chain has TRBV5-1 and TRBJ1-1; possible D gene TRBD1, 6 bases. CDR3 length: 17 amino acids. The germline V gene has CDR1 SGHRS and CDR2 YFSETQ. The V and J ends lost 0 bases and 3 bases respectively, with 18 bases between them. CDR3 region: CASSLEAGGARDTEAFF. CDR3 nucleotides: TGCGCCAGCAGCTTGGAGGCGGGGGGGGCGAGGGACACTGAAGCTTTCTTT.

This clone showed up just once. The rearrangement uses TRBV5-6 and TRBJ2-3; TRBD2 might be the D (6 bases). The CDR3 is 15 amino acids. V was cut by 3 bases and J by 2 bases, with 13 bases left in between. CDR1 is SGHDT and CDR2 is YYEEEE in the germline V gene. CDR3 loop: CASSSPTRPTDTQYF. DNA for the CDR3: TGTGCCAGCAGCTCCCCGACTAGGCCCACAGATACGCAGTATTTT.

This clone was recorded a few times. This sequence joins TRBV7-9 and TRBJ2-1, with TRBD1 as a possible D gene (6 bases). V dropped 7 bases and J dropped 6 bases, with 16 bases sitting between them. In germline, CDR1 is SEHNR, CDR2 FQNEAQ (reference sequence). The CDR3 runs 14 residues. CDR3 nucleotides: TGTGCCAGCAACGTCGCACAGGGTGGCAATGAGCAGTTCTTC. Amino acids: CASNVAQGGNEQFF. The full variable domain, its missing parts supplied by reference TRBV7-9 and TRBJ2-1, is DTGVSQNPRHKITKRGQNVTFRCDPISEHNRLYWYRQTLGQGPEFLTYFQNEAQLEKSRLLSDRFSAERPKGSFSTLEIQRTEQGDSAMYLCASNVAQGGNEQFFGPGTRLTVL.

V usage is TRBV5-5 and J usage is TRBJ2-1, with 14 bases matching TRBD2. CDR1 and CDR2 (germline): SGHKS, YYEKEE (reference sequence). With 4 bases clipped from V and 14 bases from J, the junction kept 8 bases outside the gene matches. The CDR3 has 14 residues. This CDR3 is CASSPGTSGSIEFF. CDR3 coding DNA: TGTGCCAGCAGCCCCGGGACTAGCGGGAGCATCGAGTTCTTC.

The genes are TRBV11-2 and TRBJ1-6, with 8 bases identical to TRBD1. CDR1 is SGHAT and CDR2 is FQNNGV in the germline V gene. J lost 5 bases, V lost 5 bases, and 5 bases had no gene match. This CDR3 spans 15 amino acids. CDR3 in amino acids: CASSMDREHNSPLHF. CDR3 DNA sequence: TGTGCCAGCAGCATGGACAGGGAACATAATTCACCCCTCCACTTT. Variable domain in full (rest from reference TRBV11-2 and TRBJ1-6): EAGVAQSPRYKIIEKRQSVAFWCNPISGHATLYWYQQILGQGPKLLIQFQNNGVVDDSQLPKDRFSAERLKGVDSTLKIQPAKLEDSAVYLCASSMDREHNSPLHFGNGTRLTVT.

This clone was picked up one time. V usage is TRBV5-1 and J usage is TRBJ2-2; weak D call: TRBD2 (5 bases). The CDR3 spans 13 residues. Germline V CDR1 and CDR2: SGHRS, YFSETQ. The V end lost 8 bases, the J end lost 3 bases, and 11 bases lay between the germline ends. In nucleotides, the CDR3 is TGCGCCAGTAGTCGGGATTACACCGGGGAGCTGTTTTTT. Translated, it gives CASSRDYTGELFF.

The genes are TRBV5-1 and TRBJ1-1; D is undetermined. CDR3 length: 12 residues. Trimming shortened V by 1 base and J by 4 bases, and 5 bases separated the two germline ends. CDR1 and CDR2 from the germline V gene are SGHRS and YFSETQ. This chain's CDR3 is CASSLSGTEAFF. Written as DNA, the CDR3 is TGCGCCAGCAGCTTGTCCGGCACTGAAGCTTTCTTT.

V gene TRBV6-1 combines with J gene TRBJ1-6; D gene unclear. The CDR3 totals 13 residues. The germline gives CDR1 MNHNS, CDR2 SASEGT. Deletions cut 2 bases from V and 9 bases from J, with 8 bases between. CDR3 sequence reads: CASSESRFSPLHF. CDR3 DNA: TGTGCCAGCAGTGAATCGAGATTTTCACCCCTCCACTTT.